The text below deals with one T cell receptor beta chain. The data belong to a study of T-cell reconstitution after alpha-beta-depleted transplantation in children. Germline values: CDR1 SGHDN, CDR2 FVKESK. Trimming stripped 0 bases from V and 1 base from J, with 5 bases between. The CDR3 length is 14 residues. This sample's TCRbeta library carried unique molecular identifier barcodes. TCRdb reanalysed the PCR reads using MiXCR and keeps one entry per CDR3 protein. The sample yields some 350,000 distinct CDR3 sequences, around a tenth seen once. The receptor was isolated from a human donor who donated a stem cell graft to a child with acute lymphoblastic leukemia. The source material was PBMCs from the stem cell graft donor, sampled from the stem cell graft. The chain employs TRBV14 and TRBJ2-3, with D unclear. The CDR3 DNA is TGTGCCAGCAGCCAAGATTGGGGCACAGATACGCAGTATTTT. It codes for CASSQDWGTDTQYF.